This TCR beta chain was sequenced for a study of Graves' ophthalmopathy and Graves' hyperthyroidism. The TCR beta CDR3 regions underwent amplification from RNA transcripts. HTBI primers were employed in first-round RT-PCR, then a second-round multiplex PCR followed. TCRdb called the multiplex PCR reads again in MiXCR, with one record for every CDR3 protein. In the table there are around 1,200,000 distinct CDR3 sequences, about 38% of which are singletons. A few counts support this clonotype. This CDR3 region has 15 residues. Per the germline V gene, CDR1 is SGHTA and CDR2 is FQGNSA. Losses at the gene ends were 4 bases for V and 3 bases for J; bases not matched to a gene: 5.

This TCR came from an adult man with Graves' hyperthyroidism. The V and J genes are TRBV7-2 and TRBJ2-7; 11 bases agree with TRBD1. Sequencing was carried out using peripheral blood or thyroid tissue (not recorded which). CDR3 amino acids: CASSSGQGADYEQYF. In DNA form, the CDR3 reads TGTGCCAGCAGCTCCGGACAGGGGGCAGACTACGAGCAGTACTTC.